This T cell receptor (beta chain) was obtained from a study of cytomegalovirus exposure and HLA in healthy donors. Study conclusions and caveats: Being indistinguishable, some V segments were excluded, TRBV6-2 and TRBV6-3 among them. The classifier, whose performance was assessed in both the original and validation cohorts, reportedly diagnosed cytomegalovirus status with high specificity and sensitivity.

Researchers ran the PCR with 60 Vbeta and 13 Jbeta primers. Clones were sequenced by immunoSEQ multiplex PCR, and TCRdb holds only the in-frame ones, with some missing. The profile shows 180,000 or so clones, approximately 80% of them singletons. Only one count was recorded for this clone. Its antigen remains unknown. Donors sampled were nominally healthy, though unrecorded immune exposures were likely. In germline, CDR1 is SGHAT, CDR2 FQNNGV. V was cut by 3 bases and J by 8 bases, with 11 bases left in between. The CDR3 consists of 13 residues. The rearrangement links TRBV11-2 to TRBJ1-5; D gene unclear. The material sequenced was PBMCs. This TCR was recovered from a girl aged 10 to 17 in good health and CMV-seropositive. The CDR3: CASSFSVGEPQHF. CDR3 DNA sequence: TGTGCCAGCAGCTTTAGCGTGGGAGAGCCCCAGCATTTT.